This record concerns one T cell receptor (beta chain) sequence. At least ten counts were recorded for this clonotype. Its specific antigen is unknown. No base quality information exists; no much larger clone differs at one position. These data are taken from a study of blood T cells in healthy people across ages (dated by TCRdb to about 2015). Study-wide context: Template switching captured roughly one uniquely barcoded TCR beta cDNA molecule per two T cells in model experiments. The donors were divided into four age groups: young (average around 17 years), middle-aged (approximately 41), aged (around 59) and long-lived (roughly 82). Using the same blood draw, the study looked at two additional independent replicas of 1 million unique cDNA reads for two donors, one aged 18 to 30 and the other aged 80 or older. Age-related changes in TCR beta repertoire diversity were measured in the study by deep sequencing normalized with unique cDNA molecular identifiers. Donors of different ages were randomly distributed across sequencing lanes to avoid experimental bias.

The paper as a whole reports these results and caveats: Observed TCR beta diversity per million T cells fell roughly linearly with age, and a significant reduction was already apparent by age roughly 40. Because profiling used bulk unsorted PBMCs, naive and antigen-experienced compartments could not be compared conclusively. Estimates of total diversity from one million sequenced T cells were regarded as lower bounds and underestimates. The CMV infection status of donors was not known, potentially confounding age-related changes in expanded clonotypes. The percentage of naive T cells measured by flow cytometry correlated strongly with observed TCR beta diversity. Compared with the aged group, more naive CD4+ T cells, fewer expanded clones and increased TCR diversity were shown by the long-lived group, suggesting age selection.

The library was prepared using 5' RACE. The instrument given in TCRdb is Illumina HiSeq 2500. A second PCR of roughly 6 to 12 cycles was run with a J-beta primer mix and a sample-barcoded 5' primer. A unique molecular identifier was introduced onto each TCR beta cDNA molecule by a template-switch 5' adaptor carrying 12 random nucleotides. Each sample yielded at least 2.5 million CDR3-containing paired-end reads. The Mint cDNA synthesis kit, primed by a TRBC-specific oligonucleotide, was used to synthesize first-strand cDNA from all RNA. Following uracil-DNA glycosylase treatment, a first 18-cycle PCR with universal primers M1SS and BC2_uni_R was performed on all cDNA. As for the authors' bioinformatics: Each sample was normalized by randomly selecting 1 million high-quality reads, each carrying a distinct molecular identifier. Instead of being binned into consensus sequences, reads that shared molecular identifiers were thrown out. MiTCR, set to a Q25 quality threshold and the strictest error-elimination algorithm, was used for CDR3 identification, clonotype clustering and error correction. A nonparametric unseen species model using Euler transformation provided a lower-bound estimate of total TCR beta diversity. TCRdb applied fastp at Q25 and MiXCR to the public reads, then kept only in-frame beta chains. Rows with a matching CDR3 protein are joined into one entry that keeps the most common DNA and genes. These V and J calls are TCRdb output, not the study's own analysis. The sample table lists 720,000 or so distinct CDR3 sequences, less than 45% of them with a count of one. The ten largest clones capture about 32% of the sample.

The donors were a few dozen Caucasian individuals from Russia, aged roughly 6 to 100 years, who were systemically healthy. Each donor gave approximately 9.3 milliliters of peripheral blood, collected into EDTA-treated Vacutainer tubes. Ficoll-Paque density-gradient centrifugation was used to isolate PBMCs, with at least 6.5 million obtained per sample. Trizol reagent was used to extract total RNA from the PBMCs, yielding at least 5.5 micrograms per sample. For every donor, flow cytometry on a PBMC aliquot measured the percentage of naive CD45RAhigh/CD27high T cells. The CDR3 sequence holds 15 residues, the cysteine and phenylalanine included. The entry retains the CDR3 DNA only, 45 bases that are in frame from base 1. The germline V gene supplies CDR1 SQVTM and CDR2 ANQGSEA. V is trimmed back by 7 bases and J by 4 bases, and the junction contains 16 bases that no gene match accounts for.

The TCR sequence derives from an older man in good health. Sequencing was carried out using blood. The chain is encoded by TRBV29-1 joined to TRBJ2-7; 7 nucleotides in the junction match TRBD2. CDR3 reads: CSAQAPGLFLYEQYF. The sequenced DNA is TGCAGCGCCCAAGCGCCGGGACTATTTTTATACGAGCAGTACTTC.